This T cell receptor (beta chain) derives from a study of blood T cell repertoires in COVID-19. Across the study: Italy, Spain and the United States were the sources of the convalescent and acute COVID-19 samples. Sample material is recorded as cDNA or gDNA derived from T cells, B-cell-depleted T cells, or PBMCs.

The CDR3 loop spans 14 amino acids. The V and J ends lost 2 bases and 4 bases respectively, with 8 bases between them. The germline V gene encodes CDR1 MNHEY and CDR2 SMNVEV (reference sequence). Per the original methods: Estimated nucleated cell counts came from reference gene primer amplification. Here immunoSEQ multiplex PCR was the method, and the copy in TCRdb shows in-frame clones only, minus some. For V, J and clone size, that table is used; D and trimming come from the DNA. The sample consists of some 310,000 clones, around 87% of them appearing once. This clonotype was sampled from a man aged 50-59 years with active or convalescent COVID-19. Sequenced: peripheral blood. This chain links TRBV27 with TRBJ1-4; D is undetermined. CDR3 protein: CASSLGVYNEKLFF. For the CDR3, the DNA is TGTGCCAGCAGTTTAGGAGTGTATAATGAAAAACTGTTTTTT.